A single sample gave rise to the 20 T cell receptor beta chains below, sequenced in a study of T-cell memory formation after mild COVID-19. TCRdb redid the calling of the 5' RACE reads with MiXCR, one entry per CDR3 protein. This sample has roughly 190,000 distinct CDR3 sequences, with approximately 30% found just once. The specimen sequenced was PBMCs or a T cell subset sorted from them (not recorded which). These receptors came from an adult woman who had mild COVID-19 (a few samples of this study predate the infection). Cell type and time point are not known.

This clonotype showed up just a few times. The CDR3 nucleotides read TGTGCCTGGAGTGTACTCCCTGACTCCTACGAGCAGTACTTC. Its protein is CAWSVLPDSYEQYF. The J gene is TRBJ2-7, the V gene TRBV30; D is uncertain. Looked up from germline, CDR1 is GTSNPN and CDR2 is SVGIG (reference sequence). V was shortened by 0 bases and J by 0 bases, with 9 bases between the two germline ends. The CDR3 runs 14 residues.

This clonotype was seen only a few times. The chain carries TRBV12-3 or TRBV12-4 and TRBJ2-7; 10 nucleotides match TRBD2. This CDR3 is built from 14 residues. The V gene end was trimmed by 4 bases and the J gene end by 2 bases; junction bases not matched to a gene: 2. For the CDR3, the DNA is TGTGCCAGCAGTTCTAGCGGGGGAACCTACGAGCAGTACTTC. This gives the protein CASSSSGGTYEQYF.

With regard to this clonotype: This may be a read error: a much more frequent sequence differs by one nucleotide. V is TRBV6-5 and J is TRBJ2-1, with D possibly being TRBD2 (5 bases). Per germline, CDR1 MNHEY and CDR2 SVGAGI. The CDR3 extends over 14 amino acids. CDR3 DNA: TGTGCCAGCAGTTACCCTACTAGGTACGGTGAGAAGTTCTTC. It specifies CASSYPTRYGEKFF.

This clonotype was detected only a few times. This chain links TRBV20-1 with TRBJ1-2; weak D call: TRBD1 (6 bases). The germline V and J ends were trimmed by 0 bases and 4 bases, with 6 bases remaining between them. The CDR3 runs to 12 residues. From germline, CDR1 is DFQATT and CDR2 SNEGSKA (reference sequence). The CDR3 protein is CSARETGYGYTF. The CDR3 nucleotides read TGCAGTGCTAGAGAGACAGGCTATGGCTACACCTTC.

This clonotype has just a few counts. The chain combines TRBV5-6 with TRBJ2-3; 9 bases are shared with TRBD1. From germline, CDR1 is SGHDT and CDR2 YYEEEE. This CDR3 comprises 14 residues. J lost 4 bases, V lost 5 bases, and 5 bases had no gene match. CDR3 DNA sequence: TGTGCCAGCAGGACACAGGGGGCGGCAGATACGCAGTATTTT. This sequence encodes CASRTQGAADTQYF.

This clonotype was detected ten times or more. The chain recombines TRBV7-7 with TRBJ2-1; 12 nucleotides line up with TRBD2. Unmatched junction bases numbered 14, after V lost 4 bases and J lost 7 bases. CDR1 SSHAT and CDR2 FNYEAQ come from the germline V gene (reference sequence). The CDR3 has 18 residues. The CDR3 DNA follows: TGTGCCAGCAGCTCAGGCGCACTAGCGGGGGGTGCATATAATGAGCAGTTCTTC. This encodes CASSSGALAGGAYNEQFF.

This clonotype has a handful of counts. This rearrangement joins TRBV5-1 to TRBJ2-5; D might be TRBD1 (7 bases). The CDR3 consists of 16 residues. V was trimmed by 2 bases and J by 1 base, leaving 15 bases between them. The germline CDR1 and CDR2 sequences are SGHRS and YFSETQ. The CDR3 nucleotides are TGCGCCAGCAGCTTAGGGAGCCAGGGGGGCCAAGAGACCCAGTACTTC. It specifies CASSLGSQGGQETQYF.

V usage is TRBV2 and J usage is TRBJ2-2; a possible D gene is TRBD1 (5 bases). Germline values: CDR1 SNHLY, CDR2 FYNNEI. The CDR3 is 13 residues long. V was shortened by 7 bases and J by 2 bases, with 8 bases between the two germline ends. The CDR3 sequence: CASTRVNTGELFF. Written as DNA, the CDR3 is TGTGCCAGCACCAGGGTTAACACCGGGGAGCTGTTTTTT.

The rearrangement joins TRBV7-2 to TRBJ1-1; a weak D match, TRBD1 (5 bases). The V and J ends lost 5 bases and 10 bases respectively, with 17 bases between them. CDR1 SGHTA and CDR2 FQGNSA come from the germline V gene. The CDR3 runs 13 residues. The CDR3 coding sequence is TGTGCCAGCAGCCAGCAGGGACCTGGAGGAGCTTTCTTT. This encodes CASSQQGPGGAFF.

V usage is TRBV28 and J usage is TRBJ1-6; D is ambiguous. Germline CDR1 reads MDHEN; CDR2 reads SYDVKM. V lost 0 bases and J 9 bases, leaving 21 bases between the germline ends. The CDR3 consists of 18 residues. CDR3 amino acids: CASSLWGPGRALSSPLHF. The DNA for the CDR3 is TGTGCCAGCAGTTTATGGGGCCCTGGTAGAGCCCTTAGTTCACCCCTCCACTTT.

The chain couples TRBV20-1 to TRBJ2-4; D is unclear. V was pared by 4 bases and J by 1 base, with 14 bases between. The CDR3 is 15 residues long. Germline lookup yields CDR1 DFQATT and CDR2 SNEGSKA (reference sequence). CDR3 sequence: CSAKVAGDAKNIQYF. The CDR3 DNA follows: TGCAGTGCTAAGGTAGCTGGAGATGCCAAAAACATTCAGTACTTC.

This clonotype was counted only a few times. This sequence joins TRBV5-1 and TRBJ2-7; D might be TRBD1 or TRBD2, each matching 5 bases. The CDR3 covers 12 residues. Trimming stripped 1 base from V and 6 bases from J, with 8 bases between. From germline, CDR1 is SGHRS and CDR2 YFSETQ. The CDR3 is CASSLPGSEQYF. Written as DNA, the CDR3 is TGCGCCAGCAGCTTGCCAGGGAGCGAGCAGTACTTC.

The V call is TRBV10-3, the J call TRBJ1-2; D is uncertain. The CDR3 has 13 amino acids. Trimming took 3 bases from V and 6 from J, leaving 11 bases between them. Per the germline V gene, CDR1 is ENHRY and CDR2 is SYGVKD. CDR3 region: CAISEKNGNGYTF. CDR3 bases: TGTGCCATCAGTGAAAAGAATGGGAATGGCTACACCTTC.

The gene calls are TRBV18 and TRBJ2-5; the match to TRBD2 covers 10 bases. The CDR3 contains 15 residues. With 4 bases clipped from V and 3 bases from J, the junction kept 5 bases outside the gene matches. The germline V gene has CDR1 KGHSH and CDR2 LQKENI. CDR3 DNA: TGTGCCAGCTCACGGACTAGCGGAGGGAAAGAGACCCAGTACTTC. This translates into CASSRTSGGKETQYF. The entire variable domain, with the rest obtained from reference TRBV18 and TRBJ2-5, is as follows: NAGVMQNPRHLVRRRGQEARLRCSPMKGHSHVYWYRQLPEEGLKFMVYLQKENIIDESGMPKERFSAEFPKEGPSILRIQQVVRGDSAAYFCASSRTSGGKETQYFGPGTRLLVL.

This clonotype was recorded a few times. The CDR3 DNA sequence: TGTGCCAGCAGCGTAGGATGGACTAGCGGACTTACCTACGAGCAGTACTTC. Translated, it gives CASSVGWTSGLTYEQYF. The chain joins TRBV9 to TRBJ2-7, with 10 nucleotides matching TRBD2. Germline loops: CDR1 SGDLS, CDR2 YYNGEE. The CDR3 is made up of 17 amino acids. V shed 0 bases and J 2 bases; nucleotides not matched to a gene: 8.

Only a few counts were recorded for this clonotype. J is TRBJ2-7 and V is TRBV7-9; D is unresolved. V lost 1 base and J 2 bases, leaving 9 bases between the germline ends. Germline V gene sequence: CDR1 SEHNR, CDR2 FQNEAQ (reference sequence). CDR3 size: 14 residues. This chain's CDR3 is CASSLVAVPYEQYF. Written as DNA, the CDR3 is TGTGCCAGCAGCTTAGTGGCAGTTCCCTACGAGCAGTACTTC.

Only a few counts were recorded for this clonotype. The chain combines TRBV5-1 with TRBJ2-7, with a possible D match to TRBD2 (6 bases). Per germline, CDR1 SGHRS and CDR2 YFSETQ. Trimming cost V 4 bases and J 7 bases, with 21 bases left between them. There are 15 residues in the CDR3. This chain's CDR3 is CASSANSGGGTEQYF. The CDR3 nucleotides are TGCGCCAGCAGCGCAAATAGCGGTGGGGGGACGGAGCAGTACTTC.

The genes are TRBV12-3 or TRBV12-4 and TRBJ1-1; D unresolved. The CDR3 length is 14 residues. The germline V and J ends were trimmed by 2 bases and 7 bases, with 14 bases remaining between them. CDR3 in DNA: TGTGCCAGCAGTTTATCCAGGTCCTTCCGTGAAGCTTTCTTT. Protein: CASSLSRSFREAFF.

This clonotype was found once. This sequence joins TRBV24-1 and TRBJ2-1; TRBD2 matches at 8 bases. Germline CDR1 and CDR2: KGHDR and SFDVKD. The CDR3 is 15 amino acids. V gave up 11 bases and J gave up 5 bases; unmatched junction bases: 13. The CDR3 protein is CASAVGAGVNNEQFF. The CDR3 nucleotides read TGTGCCAGTGCGGTGGGAGCGGGAGTAAACAATGAGCAGTTCTTC.

The J gene is TRBJ1-1, the V gene TRBV6-5; 10 nucleotides line up with TRBD1. The V gene end was trimmed by 4 bases and the J gene end by 8 bases; junction bases not matched to a gene: 7. The CDR3 loop spans 14 amino acids. Germline CDR1 is MNHEY and CDR2 is SVGAGI. The CDR3 sequence is CASSFGQGEREAFF. Written as DNA, the CDR3 is TGTGCCAGCAGTTTCGGACAGGGGGAGCGCGAAGCTTTCTTT.